This T cell receptor beta chain appears in the sequencing data of a study of CD8 T cells in ankylosing spondylitis. Per the germline V gene, CDR1 is DFQATT and CDR2 is SNEGSKA (reference sequence). CDR3 length: 15 residues. Trimming took 6 bases from V and 3 from J; bases not matched to a gene: 10. Library preparation for TCR beta used quantitative 5'-RACE with molecular barcodes. TCRdb called the 5' RACE reads again in MiXCR, with one record for every CDR3 protein. The table lists under 200,000 distinct CDR3 sequences, roughly 10% of them singletons. General study findings and limits: CD8+ cells made up the disease-linked clones, which were relatively rare in peripheral blood.

This clonotype has at least ten counts. Its antigen is unknown. The J gene is TRBJ2-3, the V gene TRBV20-1, with TRBD2 identical over 9 bases. Source material: blood, either unsorted or a sorted T cell fraction (not recorded which). This TCR came from a female donor with ankylosing spondylitis or in good health (not recorded which). Written as DNA, the CDR3 is TGCAGTGCATGGGATGGGACTAGCATGACAGATACGCAGTATTTT. As protein: CSAWDGTSMTDTQYF.